The 32 T cell receptor beta chains reported below all come from one sample, sequenced in a study of beta chain features in type 1 diabetes. Every isolated RNA sample was fully reverse transcribed, so sequencing captured expressed TCRB transcripts. Assay used: immunoSEQ multiplex PCR; TCRdb lists only in-frame clones, some missing. The profile shows 160,000 or so clones, 9% to 10% of them singletons. Study-wide points: People with Type 1 diabetes carried modestly yet significantly shorter TCRB CDR3s in all four CD4+ subsets.

No antigen has been assigned to these receptors. Sequencing input: central memory CD4+ T cells from blood. The receptors shown here come from a woman under 40 with type 1 diabetes.

This clone was picked up a small number of times. This rearrangement joins TRBV29-1 to TRBJ2-6; D call uncertain. The CDR3 has 13 residues. V was clipped by 5 bases and J by 4 bases, with 9 bases between them. CDR1 and CDR2 (germline): SQVTM, ANQGSEA. The CDR3 DNA reads TGCAGCGTTTCCTCCCAGGGGGCCAACGTCCTGACTTTC. Amino acids: CSVSSQGANVLTF.

Concerning this clone: In the same sample, other DNA sequences code for this CDR3. The genes are TRBV5-1 and TRBJ2-5; 9 nucleotides align to TRBD1. The CDR3 has 13 amino acids. Germline V gene data show CDR1 as SGHRS and CDR2 as YFSETQ. Trimming at V came to 4 bases and at J to 5 bases, leaving 3 bases not matched to a gene. CDR3 nucleotides: TGCGCCAGCAGCCGTGGACAGGGGGAGACCCAGTACTTC. This encodes CASSRGQGETQYF.

The rearrangement links TRBV30 to TRBJ1-5; 12 nucleotides match TRBD1. V was pared by 0 bases and J by 9 bases, with 6 bases of the junction left unmatched. This CDR3 has 15 residues. Per the germline V gene, CDR1 is GTSNPN and CDR2 is SVGIG (reference sequence). The CDR3 DNA is TGTGCCTGGAGTGTTCCGGGACAGGGGGCTTGGCCCCAGCATTTT. Translation: CAWSVPGQGAWPQHF.

This chain joins TRBV2 and TRBJ2-7, with TRBD1 identical over 8 bases. The CDR3 has 14 amino acids. Germline V gives CDR1 SNHLY, CDR2 FYNNEI. The V and J ends lost 7 bases and 6 bases, in that order; junction bases with no gene match: 11. The CDR3 DNA reads TGTGCCAGCACCATACTTACCCAGGGGGCCGAGCAGTACTTC. Protein: CASTILTQGAEQYF.

Notes on this clone: Other DNA sequences in the sample encode the same CDR3. The chain has TRBV30 and TRBJ2-6, with 12 bases that match TRBD1. The CDR3 totals 17 residues. V lost 7 bases to trimming and J lost 2 bases; unmatched junction nucleotides: 9. CDR1 and CDR2 from the germline V gene are GTSNPN and SVGIG (reference sequence). CDR3 protein: CASHRDRGQTGANVLTF. In nucleotides, the CDR3 is TGTGCCTCTCACCGGGACAGGGGGCAGACTGGGGCCAACGTCCTGACTTTC.

The chain is built from TRBV7-9 and TRBJ2-5; 13 positions match TRBD2. The J call is in doubt because the DNA end fits TRBJ2-7 better. The CDR3 totals 15 residues. The germline V gene has CDR1 SEHNR and CDR2 FQNEAQ (reference sequence). CDR3 in DNA: TGTGCCAGCAGCCAGCGGACTAGCGGGAGCTACGAGCAGTACTTC. It yields the protein CASSQRTSGSYEQYF.

This clone has more than one count but fewer than ten. V is TRBV19 and J is TRBJ2-7; TRBD1 matches 10 bases. V lost 5 bases and J lost 4; bases outside the gene matches: 5. Germline V lookup: CDR1 LNHDA, CDR2 SQIVND (reference sequence). The CDR3 spans 14 residues. In nucleotides, the CDR3 is TGTGCCAGTAGTCTACGGACAGGGGGATACGAGCAGTACTTC. This sequence encodes CASSLRTGGYEQYF.

This clone was counted only a few times. This rearrangement joins TRBV19 to TRBJ1-2; tentative D call: TRBD1 (5 bases). The CDR3 spans 14 residues. Germline lookup yields CDR1 LNHDA and CDR2 SQIVND (reference sequence). V was trimmed by 0 bases and J by 2 bases, leaving 7 bases between them. CDR3 nucleotides: TGTGCCAGTAGTATAGATCGGGGGAACTATGGCTACACCTTC. This gives the protein CASSIDRGNYGYTF. Full variable domain (missing parts from reference TRBV19 and TRBJ1-2): DGGITQSPKYLFRKEGQNVTLSCEQNLNHDAMYWYRQDPGQGLRLIYYSQIVNDFQKGDIAEGYSVSREKKESFPLTVTSAQKNPTAFYLCASSIDRGNYGYTFGSGTRLTVV.

Concerning this clone itself: The junction and the germline gene differ at one end; a read error may be behind it. J is TRBJ2-1 and V is TRBV7-7, with 8 bases identical to TRBD2. CDR1 and CDR2 from the germline V gene are SSHAT and FNYEAQ (reference sequence). The CDR3 consists of 14 residues. The CDR3 is CASSLGLGTNEQFF. CDR3 DNA sequence: TGTGCTAGCAGCTTGGGACTAGGAACCAATGAGCAGTTCTTC.

The V and J genes are TRBV7-2 and TRBJ1-5; D is undetermined. The CDR3 has 14 amino acids. The germline V gene encodes CDR1 SGHTA and CDR2 FQGNSA. Trimming cost V 10 bases and J 1 base, with 14 bases left between them. The CDR3 nucleotides are TGTGCCACACTAGACTCTTGGAGCAATCAGCCCCAGCATTTT. Amino acid sequence: CATLDSWSNQPQHF.

In its sample, this clone was seen a few times. The chain couples TRBV10-3 to TRBJ1-2; TRBD1 might be the D (5 bases). The CDR3 loop spans 15 amino acids. Trimming removed 0 bases at V and 6 bases at J, with 14 bases between. Germline V lookup: CDR1 ENHRY, CDR2 SYGVKD. The DNA for the CDR3 is TGTGCCATCAGTGAGTCGATCTCCAGGGTTCATGGCTACACCTTC. Protein sequence: CAISESISRVHGYTF.

The V and J genes are TRBV7-8 and TRBJ1-1, with 7 bases lining up with TRBD1. Germline loops: CDR1 SGHVS, CDR2 FQNEAQ. Trimming removed 5 bases from V and 4 bases from J; junction bases left unmatched: 10. The CDR3 is made up of 15 amino acids. In DNA, the CDR3 is TGTGCCAGCAGCCTCGGGACAGACTCGAGCACTGAAGCTTTCTTT. Encoded protein: CASSLGTDSSTEAFF.

This clone was picked up a small number of times. The CDR3, as DNA: TGTGCCAGCAGACCCGGACTAGCCAAAAACATTCAGTACTTC. Amino acids: CASRPGLAKNIQYF. V usage is TRBV28 and J usage is TRBJ2-4, with D perhaps TRBD2 (5 bases). Germline CDR1 and CDR2: MDHEN and SYDVKM. This CDR3 spans 14 amino acids. V gave up 6 bases and J gave up 0 bases, with 9 bases separating them.

The chain links TRBV9 to TRBJ1-2, with TRBD1 identical over 8 bases. The CDR3 has 14 amino acids. After removal of 2 bases from V and 3 bases from J, the junction contained 3 bases not matched to a gene. CDR1 is SGDLS, CDR2 YYNGEE, per germline. For the CDR3, the DNA is TGTGCCAGCAGCGTTGGACAGGGCTACTATGGCTACACCTTC. It specifies CASSVGQGYYGYTF. Variable domain in full (rest from reference TRBV9 and TRBJ1-2): DSGVTQTPKHLITATGQRVTLRCSPRSGDLSVYWYQQSLDQGLQFLIQYYNGEERAKGNILERFSAQQFPDLHSELNLSSLELGDSALYFCASSVGQGYYGYTFGSGTRLTVV.

The chain links TRBV18 to TRBJ2-2, with a possible D match to TRBD2 (5 bases). This CDR3 region has 13 residues. The germline gives CDR1 KGHSH, CDR2 LQKENI. V shed 5 bases and J shed 10 bases, with 14 bases lying between them. The CDR3 sequence is CASSERGNEELFF. The CDR3 DNA follows: TGTGCCAGCTCAGAACGAGGGAACGAGGAGCTGTTTTTT.

V gene TRBV19 combines with J gene TRBJ2-7, with TRBD1 identical over 8 bases. The CDR3 runs 14 residues. The trim removed 6 bases at V and 0 bases at J, leaving 4 bases unmatched. Germline V gene lookup returns CDR1 LNHDA and CDR2 SQIVND (reference sequence). CDR3 in DNA: TGTGCCAGTAGCTTCACAGGGGGCTCCTACGAGCAGTACTTC. Translated: CASSFTGGSYEQYF.

This chain connects TRBV6-5 to TRBJ1-2, with 8 bases that match TRBD1. The CDR3 spans 15 residues. The junction had 5 bases not matched to a gene; V was cut back by 1 base and J by 4 bases. Germline V gene data show CDR1 as MNHEY and CDR2 as SVGAGI. The CDR3 is CASSYYQGATYGYTF. The DNA for the CDR3 is TGTGCCAGCAGTTACTACCAGGGGGCGACCTATGGCTACACCTTC.

Ten or more counts support this clone. The chain carries TRBV21-1 and TRBJ2-7; whether TRBD1, the table's D call, matches the DNA was not checked. TRBV21-1 is designated a pseudogene. The CDR3 is made up of 15 amino acids. The CDR3 sequence is CASSKAHRDKHEQYF. The CDR3 coding sequence is TGTGCCAGCAGCAAAGCGCACAGGGACAAGCACGAGCAGTACTTC.

CDR3 loop: CASSFSVSTDTQYF. The CDR3 DNA sequence: TGTGCCAGCAGCTTCTCCGTAAGCACAGATACGCAGTATTTT. The chain is built from TRBV7-9 and TRBJ2-3, with D hard to call. There are 14 residues in the CDR3. V gave up 3 bases and J gave up 0 bases, with 7 bases separating them. The germline CDR1 and CDR2 sequences are SEHNR and FQNEAQ (reference sequence).

This clone appeared many times. The rearrangement uses TRBV13 and TRBJ1-1, with unresolved D. Trimming shortened V by 4 bases and J by 5 bases, and 5 bases separated the two germline ends. This CDR3 is built from 11 residues. Germline V gene sequence: CDR1 PRHDT, CDR2 FYEKMQ (reference sequence). CDR3 amino acids: CASSSRTEAFF. DNA for the CDR3: TGTGCCAGCAGCTCTCGGACTGAAGCTTTCTTT.

This clone was found a few times. The chain uses TRBV4-2 and TRBJ2-3; D unresolved. Germline-derived CDR1 and CDR2 are LGHNA and YNFKEQ. The V end was cut by 5 bases, the J end by 2 bases, with 8 bases between. CDR3 length equals 13 residues. CDR3 coding DNA: TGTGCCAGCAGCTTGCCTATCACAGATACGCAGTATTTT. Protein product: CASSLPITDTQYF.

The rearrangement uses TRBV4-3 and TRBJ1-1; tentatively, D is TRBD1 (5 bases). CDR1 is LGHNA, CDR2 YSLEER, per germline. Trimming removed 1 base at V and 0 bases at J, with 9 bases between. CDR3 length equals 15 residues. DNA of the CDR3: TGCGCCAGCAGCCAAGCCCCGACAGTGAACACTGAAGCTTTCTTT. This encodes CASSQAPTVNTEAFF.

This sequence joins TRBV28 and TRBJ1-2, with 8 positions matching TRBD1. The germline CDR1 and CDR2 sequences are MDHEN and SYDVKM. V was clipped by 5 bases and J by 0 bases; unmatched bases: 2. This CDR3 region has 14 residues. CDR3 sequence: CASSPGGANYGYTF. The CDR3 DNA sequence: TGTGCCAGCAGTCCAGGGGGCGCTAACTATGGCTACACCTTC.

The rearrangement links TRBV5-1 to TRBJ2-7; 8 bases agree with TRBD2. Trimming cost V 3 bases and J 5 bases; bases outside gene matches: 10. This CDR3 contains 15 residues. Germline CDR1 is SGHRS and CDR2 is YFSETQ. CDR3 amino acids: CASSSAAGVGDEQYF. The CDR3 bases are TGCGCCAGCAGCTCCGCAGCGGGAGTAGGGGACGAGCAGTACTTC.

This clone was detected once. V gene TRBV5-6 combines with J gene TRBJ1-1; D perhaps matches TRBD1 (5 bases). The ends were cut back, 2 bases at V and 4 bases at J, with 15 bases in the middle. This CDR3 contains 15 residues. Per the germline V gene, CDR1 is SGHDT and CDR2 is YYEEEE. This CDR3 reads CASSFPDRNPTEAFF. DNA of the CDR3: TGTGCCAGCAGCTTTCCCGACAGAAACCCCACTGAAGCTTTCTTT.

This clone has just a few counts. The chain uses TRBV20-1 and TRBJ1-1; D unclear. Germline V gene sequence: CDR1 DFQATT, CDR2 SNEGSKA (reference sequence). Trimming removed 0 bases from V and 11 bases from J, with 10 bases in between. The CDR3 sequence is 11 residues long. The CDR3, as DNA: TGCAGTGCTAGAGAAGTACCCCGGGCTTTCTTT. Its protein is CSAREVPRAFF.

This chain connects TRBV2 to TRBJ2-3; 8 nucleotides match TRBD2. Germline V gene sequence: CDR1 SNHLY, CDR2 FYNNEI. V shed 4 bases, J shed 0 bases, and the junction held 3 bases outside the gene matches. The length of the CDR3 is 15 residues. CDR3 nucleotides: TGTGCCAGCAGTGTACAGCGGGAGAGCACAGATACGCAGTATTTT. Amino acids: CASSVQRESTDTQYF.

This clone was seen a few times. This chain links TRBV9 with TRBJ2-1, with 10 bases that match TRBD1. With 3 bases clipped from V and 7 bases from J, the junction kept 4 bases outside the gene matches. Germline-derived CDR1 and CDR2 are SGDLS and YYNGEE. The CDR3 has 14 amino acids. The CDR3 DNA is TGTGCCAGCAGCGGGACAGGGGGAGTGAATGAGCAGTTCTTC. Protein product: CASSGTGGVNEQFF. The complete variable domain, with remaining parts taken from reference TRBV9 and TRBJ2-1, reads DSGVTQTPKHLITATGQRVTLRCSPRSGDLSVYWYQQSLDQGLQFLIQYYNGEERAKGNILERFSAQQFPDLHSELNLSSLELGDSALYFCASSGTGGVNEQFFGPGTRLTVL.

The CDR3 here is CASSPGLAGGPGETQYF. DNA for the CDR3: TGCGCCAGCAGCCCCGGACTAGCGGGAGGACCAGGAGAGACCCAGTACTTC. This chain links TRBV5-1 with TRBJ2-5, with 14 bases lining up with TRBD2. V shed 4 bases, J shed 4 bases, and the junction held 9 bases outside the gene matches. The CDR3 totals 17 residues. Germline V gives CDR1 SGHRS, CDR2 YFSETQ.

This clone was detected a few times. This chain uses TRBV5-1 with TRBJ2-1, with 8 bases that match TRBD1. The trim removed 0 bases at V and 7 bases at J, leaving 9 bases unmatched. The CDR3 loop spans 16 amino acids. The V gene's germline CDR1 is SGHRS and CDR2 YFSETQ. The CDR3 sequence: CASSLGSGTGGNEQFF. CDR3 bases: TGCGCCAGCAGCTTGGGCTCCGGGACAGGAGGGAATGAGCAGTTCTTC.

The rearrangement joins TRBV18 to TRBJ2-7; D gene unclear. The CDR3 covers 12 residues. Trimming shortened V by 3 bases and J by 5 bases, and 8 bases separated the two germline ends. Looked up from germline, CDR1 is KGHSH and CDR2 is LQKENI. In nucleotides, the CDR3 is TGTGCCAGCTCACCCCAGATTAACGAGCAGTACTTC. It translates to CASSPQINEQYF.

The table lists this clone with a few counts. The chain employs TRBV5-1 and TRBJ1-1; 9 positions agree with TRBD1. In germline, CDR1 is SGHRS, CDR2 YFSETQ. The length of the CDR3 is 15 residues. V was pared by 4 bases and J by 3 bases, with 7 bases of the junction left unmatched. The CDR3 reads CASSRSGQGHTEAFF. CDR3 nucleotide sequence: TGCGCCAGCAGCCGTTCGGGACAGGGACACACTGAAGCTTTCTTT.